A single sample is the source of the 15 T cell receptor beta chains below, sequenced in a study of early T cells in non-severe SARS-CoV-2 infection. Via MiXCR, TCRdb re-called the 5' RACE reads, giving one row per CDR3 protein. This sample has approximately 46,000 distinct CDR3 sequences, with roughly 6% found just once. The source material was whole blood. These receptors came from an adult who was a healthcare worker with PCR-confirmed SARS-CoV-2 infection or an uninfected control (not recorded which).

This clonotype was seen only a few times. This sequence joins TRBV5-1 and TRBJ2-6, with 8 bases aligning to TRBD1. V was pared by 3 bases and J by 2 bases, with 10 bases of the junction left unmatched. The CDR3 runs 18 residues. Germline CDR1 reads SGHRS; CDR2 reads YFSETQ. In nucleotides, the CDR3 is TGCGCCAGCAGCTCCCGGACAGGGAAAGGTACTGGGGCCAACGTCCTGACTTTC. The encoded protein is CASSSRTGKGTGANVLTF.

This clonotype was seen only a few times. The CDR3 sequence: CASSQGWGNEKLFF. As DNA, the CDR3 is TGTGCCAGCAGCCAGGGATGGGGTAATGAAAAACTGTTTTTT. V and J are TRBV9 and TRBJ1-4; maybe TRBD1 (5 bases). CDR1 and CDR2 from the germline V gene are SGDLS and YYNGEE. V was cut by 4 bases and J by 4 bases, with 11 bases left in between. This CDR3 has 14 residues.

This clonotype was picked up one time. One base away lies a much larger clone, so this may be a sequencing read error. The chain combines TRBV20-1 with TRBJ2-7; D perhaps matches TRBD2 (5 bases). TRBJ2-1 matches the DNA end more closely, so the J call is doubtful. The CDR3 consists of 10 residues. Germline assignment: CDR1 DFQATT and CDR2 SNEGSKA (reference sequence). The CDR3 reads CSASDYEQFF. In nucleotides, the CDR3 is TGCAGTGCTAGCGACTACGAGCAGTTCTTC.

This clonotype was recorded many times. The J gene is TRBJ1-6, the V gene TRBV4-1; D is uncertain. The CDR3 covers 16 residues. Per germline, CDR1 MGHRA and CDR2 YSYEKL. V was trimmed by 1 base and J by 10 bases, leaving 17 bases between them. DNA for the CDR3: TGCGCCAGCAGCCAAGGATCCGTTACCCTAGGCTCACCCCTCCACTTT. This encodes CASSQGSVTLGSPLHF.

The chain uses TRBV7-3 and TRBJ2-2; D is uncertain. This CDR3 is built from 10 residues. Germline CDR1 is SGHTA and CDR2 is FQGTGA. The CDR3 spells CRANTGELFF. The DNA for the CDR3 is TGTCGGGCGAACACCGGGGAGCTGTTTTTT.

There are many counts of this clonotype. This chain links TRBV6-5 with TRBJ1-3, with D possibly matching TRBD1 (6 bases). Trimming stripped 4 bases from V and 11 bases from J, with 9 bases between. The CDR3 consists of 11 residues. The germline V gene encodes CDR1 MNHEY and CDR2 SVGAGI. The CDR3 region has the DNA TGTGCCAGCAGTTCAGGGGACGCCATATATTTT. It encodes CASSSGDAIYF.

This clonotype showed up many times. The V and J genes are TRBV28 and TRBJ2-7, with a weak D call TRBD2 (5 bases). The CDR3 is 14 amino acids. Germline V gene sequence: CDR1 MDHEN, CDR2 SYDVKM. V was shortened by 2 bases and J by 4 bases, with 12 bases between the two germline ends. The CDR3 reads CASSLPPTSYEQYF. The DNA of the CDR3 is TGTGCCAGCAGTTTACCCCCAACTAGTTACGAGCAGTACTTC.

In its sample, this clonotype was seen many times. A junction end diverges from the germline sequence, so it may reflect a read error. V is TRBV6-6 and J is TRBJ2-1; the D is unclear. CDR3 length: 13 residues. CDR1 and CDR2 (germline): MNHNY, SVGAGI (reference sequence). CDR3 coding DNA: TGTGCCAGCAGTTACTCGGCAGACAACGAGCAGTTCTTC. As protein: CASSYSADNEQFF.

This clonotype was counted ten times or more. The chain's CDR3 is CASSLMGANTEAFF. In DNA, the CDR3 is TGTGCCAGCAGTTTGATGGGTGCGAACACTGAAGCTTTCTTT. This rearrangement joins TRBV27 to TRBJ1-1; the D is unclear. CDR3 length: 14 residues. V was clipped by 3 bases and J by 1 base, with 9 bases between them. The germline CDR1 and CDR2 sequences are MNHEY and SMNVEV (reference sequence).

The rearrangement uses TRBV20-1 and TRBJ2-7; no clear D gene. V was cut by 3 bases and J by 2 bases, with 8 bases left in between. CDR1 is DFQATT, CDR2 SNEGSKA, per germline (reference sequence). This CDR3 spans 12 amino acids. CDR3 bases: TGCAGTGCTAGTGCCAGCGCCTACGAGCAGTACTTC. This sequence encodes CSASASAYEQYF.

The chain links TRBV19 to TRBJ2-2, with D perhaps being TRBD1 or TRBD2 (5 bases each). Germline V lookup: CDR1 LNHDA, CDR2 SQIVND (reference sequence). The CDR3 consists of 15 residues. V lost 8 bases and J 1 base, leaving 14 bases between the germline ends. The CDR3 nucleotides are TGTGCCAGTCATTCCGGGACGGTGAACACCGGGGAGCTGTTTTTT. Its translation: CASHSGTVNTGELFF. Full variable domain (outside the CDR3, taken from reference TRBV19 and TRBJ2-2): DGGITQSPKYLFRKEGQNVTLSCEQNLNHDAMYWYRQDPGQGLRLIYYSQIVNDFQKGDIAEGYSVSREKKESFPLTVTSAQKNPTAFYLCASHSGTVNTGELFFGEGSRLTVL.

In its sample, this clonotype was seen many times. The genes are TRBV27 and TRBJ1-6; tentative D call: TRBD1 (6 bases). This CDR3 has 15 amino acids. CDR1 MNHEY and CDR2 SMNVEV come from the germline V gene (reference sequence). V was shortened by 0 bases and J by 6 bases, with 9 bases between the two germline ends. CDR3 residues: CASSLSGTSNSPLHF. CDR3 sequence (DNA): TGTGCCAGCAGTTTATCGGGGACATCTAATTCACCCCTCCACTTT.

This clonotype was seen at least ten times. The chain is built from TRBV5-1 and TRBJ1-6; D gene unclear. V lost 0 bases and J lost 7, with 14 bases in between. The CDR3 covers 16 residues. Germline V lookup: CDR1 SGHRS, CDR2 YFSETQ. In DNA form, the CDR3 reads TGCGCCAGCAGCTTGGCGGTGGCCTCCCAAAATTCACCCCTCCACTTT. Translated: CASSLAVASQNSPLHF.

This clonotype showed up just a few times. The chain is built from TRBV7-6 and TRBJ1-2; TRBD1 agrees at 7 bases. Germline V gives CDR1 SGHVS, CDR2 FNYEAQ. The V gene end was trimmed by 3 bases and the J gene end by 2 bases; junction bases not matched to a gene: 0. The CDR3 is made up of 13 amino acids. The CDR3 region is CASSLGQNYGYTF. In nucleotides, the CDR3 is TGTGCCAGCAGCTTGGGACAGAACTATGGCTACACCTTC. Full variable domain (outside the CDR3, taken from reference TRBV7-6 and TRBJ1-2): GAGVSQSPRYKVTKRGQDVALRCDPISGHVSLYWYRQALGQGPEFLTYFNYEAQQDKSGLPNDRFSAERPEGSISTLTIQRTEQRDSAMYRCASSLGQNYGYTFGSGTRLTVV.

The V and J genes are TRBV20-1 and TRBJ1-5; TRBD1 aligns across 7 bases. The CDR3 contains 14 residues. From germline, CDR1 is DFQATT and CDR2 SNEGSKA (reference sequence). J was trimmed by 4 bases and V by 1 base; bases with no gene match: 4. CDR3 loop: CSARVGTENQPQHF. Here the CDR3 DNA reads TGCAGTGCTAGAGTTGGGACAGAGAATCAGCCCCAGCATTTT.